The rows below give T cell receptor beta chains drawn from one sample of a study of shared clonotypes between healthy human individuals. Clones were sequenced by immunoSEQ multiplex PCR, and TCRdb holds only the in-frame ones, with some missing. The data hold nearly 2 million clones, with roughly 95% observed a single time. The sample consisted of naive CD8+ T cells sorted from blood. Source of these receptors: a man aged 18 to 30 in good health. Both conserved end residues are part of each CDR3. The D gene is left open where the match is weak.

cdr3_nt: TGTGCCAGCAGTGGGCGGGGGGGCCAAGTATCCGAGCAGTACTTC
cdr3_aa: CASSGRGGQVSEQYF
v_call: TRBV27
j_call: TRBJ2-7
d_call: TRBD2

cdr3_nt: TGTGCCAGCAGAGCCGGGACAGGGGGGAACGAGCAGTACTTC
cdr3_aa: CASRAGTGGNEQYF
v_call: TRBV6-1
j_call: TRBJ2-7
d_call: TRBD1

cdr3_nt: TGTGCCAGCAGCTGGGCCTACACTGAAGCTTTCTTT
cdr3_aa: CASSWAYTEAFF
v_call: TRBV5-6
j_call: TRBJ1-1
d_call: NA

cdr3_nt: TGTGCCAGCGGCCTAGGACAGGTCGATGGCTACACCTTC
cdr3_aa: CASGLGQVDGYTF
v_call: TRBV5-8
j_call: TRBJ1-2
d_call: TRBD1

cdr3_nt: TGTGCCAGCGGGGAAGGGAGCGGCGAGCAGTACTTC
cdr3_aa: CASGEGSGEQYF
v_call: TRBV7-9
j_call: TRBJ2-7
d_call: NA

cdr3_nt: TGTGCCAGCAGCCAGGAACCAGGCCAAGAGACCCAGTACTTC
cdr3_aa: CASSQEPGQETQYF
v_call: TRBV13
j_call: TRBJ2-5
d_call: NA

cdr3_nt: TGTGCCAGCAGCTGGGGGACAGGCTTCAATCAGCCCCAGCATTTT
cdr3_aa: CASSWGTGFNQPQHF
v_call: TRBV5-6
j_call: TRBJ1-5
d_call: TRBD1

cdr3_nt: TGTGCCACCAGCGGGCCGAATAATTCACCCCTCCACTTT
cdr3_aa: CATSGPNNSPLHF
v_call: TRBV15
j_call: TRBJ1-6
d_call: NA

cdr3_nt: TGTGCCAGCACTCCCGGCGGGTACTCCTACGAGCAGTACTTC
cdr3_aa: CASTPGGYSYEQYF
v_call: TRBV5-6
j_call: TRBJ2-7
d_call: NA

cdr3_nt: TGTGCCAGCAAAAACAGGGGGCTCACTGAAGCTTTCTTT
cdr3_aa: CASKNRGLTEAFF
v_call: TRBV28
j_call: TRBJ1-1
d_call: TRBD1

cdr3_nt: TGTGCCAGCACCCTTGGGCCAGGGGTAGGCAATCAGCCCCAGCATTTT
cdr3_aa: CASTLGPGVGNQPQHF
v_call: TRBV28
j_call: TRBJ1-5
d_call: NA

cdr3_nt: TGTGCCAGCAGTGAAAAGGGGGCAGGGGGCCGAGAAAACACTGAAGCTTTCTTT
cdr3_aa: CASSEKGAGGRENTEAFF
v_call: TRBV6-1
j_call: TRBJ1-1
d_call: TRBD1

cdr3_nt: TGTGCCAGCAGCTTAGTCGGCTCTAGCGGGTCCTACGAGCAGTACTTC
cdr3_aa: CASSLVGSSGSYEQYF
v_call: TRBV7-2
j_call: TRBJ2-7
d_call: TRBD2